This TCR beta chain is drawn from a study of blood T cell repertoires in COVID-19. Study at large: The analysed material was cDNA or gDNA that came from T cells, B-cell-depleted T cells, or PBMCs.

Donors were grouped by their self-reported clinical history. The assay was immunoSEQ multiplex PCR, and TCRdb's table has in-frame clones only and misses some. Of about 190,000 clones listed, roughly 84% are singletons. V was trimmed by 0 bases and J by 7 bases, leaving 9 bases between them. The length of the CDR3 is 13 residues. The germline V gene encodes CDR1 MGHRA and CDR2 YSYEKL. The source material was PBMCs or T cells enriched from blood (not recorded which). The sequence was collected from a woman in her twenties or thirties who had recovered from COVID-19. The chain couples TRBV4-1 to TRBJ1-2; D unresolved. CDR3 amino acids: CASSQEEGLGYTF. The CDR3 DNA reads TGCGCCAGCAGCCAAGAGGAGGGTCTTGGCTACACCTTC.